This T cell receptor (beta chain) was found in a study of cytomegalovirus exposure and HLA in healthy donors. Vbeta (60) and Jbeta (13) primers were used in the PCR. Sequencing used immunoSEQ multiplex PCR; TCRdb keeps in-frame clones, though not all of them. The repertoire has about 100,000 clones, 79% of them found once; the top ten carry 3.5% to 5%. Trimming left V 4 bases short and J 0 bases short, with 6 bases between. This CDR3 is 13 amino acids long. The germline V gene has CDR1 LGHNA and CDR2 YNFKEQ. General study results and limits: Sequencing depth across donors, presence/absence analyses assumed, was roughly uniform.

With respect to this clone: Its antigen is still unknown.

This TCR was recovered from a female donor in good health and CMV-seropositive. Sequenced: PBMCs. The V gene is TRBV4-2, the J gene TRBJ2-5; unclear D gene. In DNA form, the CDR3 reads TGTGCCAGCAGCCCACAGTACCAAGAGACCCAGTACTTC. This gives the protein CASSPQYQETQYF.